This T cell receptor beta chain comes out of a study of OX40 agonist ivuxolimab in advanced cancers. About the study: Ivuxolimab, an antibody that agonizes OX40 (CD134), was administered to the patients.

The protocol was immunoSEQ multiplex PCR, while the TCRdb copy is restricted to in-frame clones and leaves out a portion. The repertoire has around 140,000 clones, around 93% of them found once; the top ten carry roughly 1%. Trimming removed 4 bases at V and 5 bases at J, with 23 bases between. Germline V gene data show CDR1 as SGHDN and CDR2 as FVKESK. The CDR3 runs to 17 residues. Blood specimens came from baseline, cycle 4 day 1, and cycle 7 day 1. Notes on this clone: Antigen: not known.

Study-level findings and limits: CD4+ and CD8+ blood T cells expanded clonally by week 6 at 0.1 to 3.0 mg/kg. Partly responding patients at 0.1-3.0 mg/kg showed some of the smallest clonal expansion.

This specimen consisted of CD4+ or CD8+ T cells sorted from blood, obtained in a trial of the OX40 agonist ivuxolimab. The gene calls are TRBV14 and TRBJ1-1; D might be TRBD1 (6 bases). The source of this sequence is an adult with an advanced solid tumor such as melanoma, head and neck, liver or kidney cancer. This chain's CDR3 is CASSRTGSRVRETEAFF. In DNA, the CDR3 is TGTGCCAGCAGCCGCACAGGGTCGAGAGTAAGAGAGACTGAAGCTTTCTTT.